This T cell receptor (beta chain) derives from a study of control samples from healthy donors and cancer patients. Clones were sequenced by immunoSEQ multiplex PCR, and TCRdb holds only the in-frame ones, with some missing. Of about 84,000 clones detected, 90% to 95% appear once; the ten largest clones hold more than 15%. Trimming took 5 bases from V and 0 from J, leaving 14 bases between them. The CDR3 is 15 amino acids. Germline V gives CDR1 LNHNV, CDR2 YYDKDF (reference sequence). The chain employs TRBV15 and TRBJ2-7; D is uncertain. The sequence was obtained from a man aged 30 to 45 in good health. Sequences were obtained from blood. The DNA of the CDR3 is TGTGCCACCAGCTCCCAACGAAGGAACTCCTACGAGCAGTACTTC. Its protein product is CATSSQRRNSYEQYF. Together with reference TRBV15 and TRBJ2-7, the CDR3 gives the full variable domain: DAMVIQNPRYQVTQFGKPVTLSCSQTLNHNVMYWYQQKSSQAPKLLFHYYDKDFNNEADTPDNFQSRRPNTSFCFLDIRSPGLGDTAMYLCATSSQRRNSYEQYFGPGTRLTVT.